This is a list of T cell receptor beta chains from one sample in a study of T cell repertoires in cytomegalovirus infection. TCRdb processed the reads anew with MiXCR; each CDR3 protein has one entry. The sample has around 70,000 distinct CDR3 sequences, 25% to 30% seen once. The antigens for these receptors are not known. The source was CD8+ T cells from cultured PBMCs, collected from culture after CMV antigen stimulation. All receptors come from a human donor in good health (CMV status not recorded). Some clones in this sample may be carry-over from other donors' samples. Both conserved end residues are part of each CDR3. The order of the fields is V gene, clone size, D gene, J gene, CDR3 DNA, CDR3 protein. The D gene is left open where the match is weak. Clone size is given for some rows only: seen once, a few or many times, or a class if the clone is expanded.

v_call: TRBV6-6; clone_size: few; d_call: TRBD2; j_call: TRBJ2-3; cdr3_nt: TGTGCCAGCAGTTTACTAGCGGGGGAGACCACAGATACGCAGTATTTT; cdr3_aa: CASSLLAGETTDTQYF
v_call: TRBV4-3; clone_size: few; d_call: TRBD1; j_call: TRBJ1-3; cdr3_nt: TGCGCCAGTAGGGGGACAGGCCTCAACACTGGAAACACCATATATTTT; cdr3_aa: CASRGTGLNTGNTIYF
v_call: TRBV30; clone_size: NA; d_call: NA; j_call: TRBJ1-1; cdr3_nt: TGTGCCTGGAGTGGAATGGGTCCGGGGACTGAAGCTTTCTTT; cdr3_aa: CAWSGMGPGTEAFF
v_call: TRBV28; clone_size: NA; d_call: TRBD1; j_call: TRBJ1-1; cdr3_nt: TGTGCCAGCAGTTCCGCAAACAGGGGAATGAATACTGAAGCTTTCTTT; cdr3_aa: CASSSANRGMNTEAFF
v_call: TRBV27; clone_size: few; d_call: TRBD2; j_call: TRBJ2-3; cdr3_nt: TGTGCCAGCAGACCGTACCCCCTATTAGCGGGGCGGTCCGGGGATACGCAGTATTTT; cdr3_aa: CASRPYPLLAGRSGDTQYF
v_call: TRBV28; clone_size: few; d_call: NA; j_call: TRBJ2-3; cdr3_nt: TGTGCCACCTCCCCTCCGCAGCGCGGTGTCCCGACAGATACGCAGTATTTT; cdr3_aa: CATSPPQRGVPTDTQYF
v_call: TRBV7-2; clone_size: many; d_call: NA; j_call: TRBJ1-1; cdr3_nt: TGTGCCAGCAGCTTAGCGACCTTAGGAACAGAAGCTTTCTTT; cdr3_aa: CASSLATLGTEAFF
v_call: TRBV7-2; clone_size: few; d_call: TRBD2; j_call: TRBJ2-7; cdr3_nt: TGTGCCAGCAGCTTAACTAGCGGGAGCTACGAGCAGTACTTC; cdr3_aa: CASSLTSGSYEQYF
v_call: TRBV27; clone_size: NA; d_call: TRBD2; j_call: TRBJ2-7; cdr3_nt: TGTGCCAGCAGTTCGGGACTAGGCTACGAGCAGTACTTC; cdr3_aa: CASSSGLGYEQYF
v_call: TRBV7-3; clone_size: NA; d_call: NA; j_call: TRBJ2-1; cdr3_nt: TGTGCCAGCAGCTACGTGACGGGCGGTGAGCAGTTCTTC; cdr3_aa: CASSYVTGGEQFF
v_call: TRBV7-9; clone_size: many; d_call: TRBD2; j_call: TRBJ2-1; cdr3_nt: TGTGCCAGCAGCTTAACTCCGACTAGCAGTGAGCAGTTCTTC; cdr3_aa: CASSLTPTSSEQFF
v_call: TRBV7-3; clone_size: few; d_call: NA; j_call: TRBJ2-2; cdr3_nt: TGTGCCAGCAGCTTAGGGCAGACCAACACCGGGGAGCTGTTTTTT; cdr3_aa: CASSLGQTNTGELFF
v_call: TRBV6-5; clone_size: few; d_call: TRBD1; j_call: TRBJ2-2; cdr3_nt: TGTGCCAGCAGTCCCCAGGGGGCCGGGGAGCTGTTTTTT; cdr3_aa: CASSPQGAGELFF
v_call: TRBV11-2; clone_size: NA; d_call: TRBD2; j_call: TRBJ2-5; cdr3_nt: TGTGCCAGCAACTTAGCGGGGGCGAAAGAGACCCAGTACTTC; cdr3_aa: CASNLAGAKETQYF
v_call: TRBV11-2; clone_size: once; d_call: NA; j_call: TRBJ2-2; cdr3_nt: TGTGCCAGCAGCACGGCGGGGACAGTCGACACCGGGGAGCTGTTTTTT; cdr3_aa: CASSTAGTVDTGELFF
v_call: TRBV6-8; clone_size: NA; d_call: NA; j_call: TRBJ2-3; cdr3_nt: TGTGCCAGCAGGGTTGGCGGGAGCACAGATACGCAGTATTTT; cdr3_aa: CASRVGGSTDTQYF
v_call: TRBV6-5; clone_size: NA; d_call: TRBD1; j_call: TRBJ2-1; cdr3_nt: TGTGCCAGCAGTTTTAAGAGGACAGGGACTGACAATGAGCAGTTCTTC; cdr3_aa: CASSFKRTGTDNEQFF
v_call: TRBV12-3/TRBV12-4; clone_size: NA; d_call: NA; j_call: TRBJ2-3; cdr3_nt: TGTGCCAGCAGTTTATCCCTAAGGGGGGGGCACCCCACAGATACGCAGTATTTT; cdr3_aa: CASSLSLRGGHPTDTQYF
v_call: TRBV5-4; clone_size: few; d_call: TRBD2; j_call: TRBJ2-7; cdr3_nt: TGTGCCAGCAGACCGGGACTAGCGGGGCACGAGCAGTACTTC; cdr3_aa: CASRPGLAGHEQYF
v_call: TRBV27; clone_size: NA; d_call: TRBD1; j_call: TRBJ2-1; cdr3_nt: TGTGCCAGCAGTTTAGGACAGGGGGGCAATGAGCAGTTCTTC; cdr3_aa: CASSLGQGGNEQFF
v_call: TRBV11-3; clone_size: NA; d_call: NA; j_call: TRBJ1-2; cdr3_nt: TGTGCCAGCAGTCCAGGCCGGGGAATGGACTATGGCTACACCTTC; cdr3_aa: CASSPGRGMDYGYTF
v_call: TRBV12-3/TRBV12-4; clone_size: many; d_call: NA; j_call: TRBJ1-2; cdr3_nt: TGTGCCAGCAGTTTTTCGGGGGTCTATGGCTACACCTTC; cdr3_aa: CASSFSGVYGYTF
v_call: TRBV20-1; clone_size: few; d_call: NA; j_call: TRBJ2-2; cdr3_nt: TGCAGTGCCGGCACCTCCACCGGGGAGCTGTTTTTT; cdr3_aa: CSAGTSTGELFF
v_call: TRBV27; clone_size: NA; d_call: TRBD1; j_call: TRBJ2-1; cdr3_nt: TGTGCCAGCAGATCCCGACAGGGGACGCTCAATGAGCAGTTCTTC; cdr3_aa: CASRSRQGTLNEQFF
v_call: TRBV19; clone_size: few; d_call: NA; j_call: TRBJ1-1; cdr3_nt: TGTGCCAGTAGGCCTTCGGACAGAAAGGCTTTCTTT; cdr3_aa: CASRPSDRKAFF
v_call: TRBV7-2; clone_size: many; d_call: NA; j_call: TRBJ2-7; cdr3_nt: TGTGCCAGCTCCCTAGACTCCGCCTACGAGCAGTACTTC; cdr3_aa: CASSLDSAYEQYF
v_call: TRBV27; clone_size: few; d_call: NA; j_call: TRBJ2-7; cdr3_nt: TGTGCCAGCAGTTTAACTAGCCGAACTTACGAGCAGTACTTC; cdr3_aa: CASSLTSRTYEQYF
v_call: TRBV7-9; clone_size: many; d_call: TRBD2; j_call: TRBJ2-1; cdr3_nt: TGTGCCAGCAGCTTACGTAGCGGGGGAGGCAATGAGCAGTTCTTC; cdr3_aa: CASSLRSGGGNEQFF
v_call: TRBV6-2/TRBV6-3; clone_size: NA; d_call: NA; j_call: TRBJ1-1; cdr3_nt: TGTGCCAGCAGTTACACAGACATGAACACTAAAGCTTTCTTT; cdr3_aa: CASSYTDMNTKAFF
v_call: TRBV4-1; clone_size: NA; d_call: TRBD1; j_call: TRBJ2-7; cdr3_nt: TGCGCCAGCAGCCAAGTGGAGACAGGGTTCTACGAGCAGTACTTC; cdr3_aa: CASSQVETGFYEQYF
v_call: TRBV2; clone_size: few; d_call: NA; j_call: TRBJ2-1; cdr3_nt: TGTGCCAGCAGTGAAGTGGGGCAGGGCCCGTACGATGAGCAGTTCTTC; cdr3_aa: CASSEVGQGPYDEQFF
v_call: TRBV7-2; clone_size: many; d_call: NA; j_call: TRBJ1-2; cdr3_nt: TGTGCCAGCAGCTTAAGCACATGGGGTGGCTACACCTTC; cdr3_aa: CASSLSTWGGYTF
v_call: TRBV4-2; clone_size: many; d_call: NA; j_call: TRBJ2-6; cdr3_nt: TGTGCCAGCAGCCAAGAGGAGTGGAACTCTGGGGCCAACGTCCTGACTTTC; cdr3_aa: CASSQEEWNSGANVLTF
v_call: TRBV20-1; clone_size: NA; d_call: NA; j_call: TRBJ2-7; cdr3_nt: TGCAGTGCTAGAGAAGGTCTTGGGGGCGGGTACGAGCAGTACTTC; cdr3_aa: CSAREGLGGGYEQYF
v_call: TRBV5-4; clone_size: few; d_call: TRBD2; j_call: TRBJ2-1; cdr3_nt: TGTGCCAGCAGCTTGGGGCTAGCGGGAGTCGGGTCCTACAATGAGCAGTTCTTC; cdr3_aa: CASSLGLAGVGSYNEQFF
v_call: TRBV15; clone_size: many; d_call: TRBD1; j_call: TRBJ1-1; cdr3_nt: TGTGCCACCAGAGATCGCCCGGACAGGGGGAAAGGTGACACTGAAGCTTTCTTT; cdr3_aa: CATRDRPDRGKGDTEAFF
v_call: TRBV7-8; clone_size: few; d_call: NA; j_call: TRBJ1-1; cdr3_nt: TGTGCCAGCAGCCACAGCATCGGGCCCAAGACTACTGGGGCTTTCTTT; cdr3_aa: CASSHSIGPKTTGAFF
v_call: TRBV7-2; clone_size: many; d_call: NA; j_call: TRBJ2-3; cdr3_nt: TGTGCCAGCAGCTCCCGCGGTGGGGGGGCAACAGATACGCAGTATTTT; cdr3_aa: CASSSRGGGATDTQYF
v_call: TRBV12-3/TRBV12-4; clone_size: NA; d_call: TRBD2; j_call: TRBJ2-3; cdr3_nt: TGTGCCACCCATAGCGGGAGTTTGGTCACAGATACGCAGTATTTT; cdr3_aa: CATHSGSLVTDTQYF
v_call: TRBV12-3/TRBV12-4; clone_size: NA; d_call: TRBD1; j_call: TRBJ1-5; cdr3_nt: TGTGCCAGCAGACCCGGGACAGGGGGTCAGCCCCAGCATTTT; cdr3_aa: CASRPGTGGQPQHF
v_call: TRBV29-1; clone_size: NA; d_call: TRBD2; j_call: TRBJ2-7; cdr3_nt: TGCAGCGTTGAAGACCCGACTAGCGGGTCCTCCTACGAGCAGTACTTC; cdr3_aa: CSVEDPTSGSSYEQYF
v_call: TRBV27; clone_size: few; d_call: NA; j_call: TRBJ2-3; cdr3_nt: TGTGCCAGCAGTTCGAGGGACTTGCAGTATTTT; cdr3_aa: CASSSRDLQYF
v_call: TRBV19; clone_size: NA; d_call: NA; j_call: TRBJ1-2; cdr3_nt: TGTGCCAGTAGTATGCAGGACACGGACTATGGCTACACCTTC; cdr3_aa: CASSMQDTDYGYTF
v_call: TRBV6-1; clone_size: NA; d_call: NA; j_call: TRBJ2-7; cdr3_nt: TGTGCCAGCAGCCTCTATATATTAAACGAGCAGTACTTC; cdr3_aa: CASSLYILNEQYF
v_call: TRBV6-1; clone_size: few; d_call: NA; j_call: TRBJ1-2; cdr3_nt: TGTGCCAGCAGAAAAACAGGCGCCGACAACTATGGCTACACCTTC; cdr3_aa: CASRKTGADNYGYTF
v_call: TRBV10-3; clone_size: few; d_call: NA; j_call: TRBJ1-5; cdr3_nt: TGTGCCATCAGTGAGTCGAGGGCGGGGAATCAGCCCCAGCATTTT; cdr3_aa: CAISESRAGNQPQHF
v_call: TRBV27; clone_size: NA; d_call: TRBD2; j_call: TRBJ2-1; cdr3_nt: TGTGCCAGCAGTTCTCTGCCTTTACGTAGCGGGAGATTTAATGAGCAGTTCTTC; cdr3_aa: CASSSLPLRSGRFNEQFF
v_call: TRBV4-3; clone_size: NA; d_call: TRBD1; j_call: TRBJ1-2; cdr3_nt: TGCGCCAACAGCCATTCGACAGGGACCAGTGGCTACACCTTC; cdr3_aa: CANSHSTGTSGYTF
v_call: TRBV5-6; clone_size: few; d_call: TRBD1; j_call: TRBJ1-3; cdr3_nt: TGTGCCAGCAGCTTACTCGGAGGACAGGGTCGCGGAAACACCATATATTTT; cdr3_aa: CASSLLGGQGRGNTIYF
v_call: TRBV5-4; clone_size: NA; d_call: NA; j_call: TRBJ2-6; cdr3_nt: TGTGCCAGCAGCGGGGAAGAAGAGATTTCTGGGGCCAACGTCCTGACTTTC; cdr3_aa: CASSGEEEISGANVLTF
v_call: TRBV19; clone_size: few; d_call: NA; j_call: TRBJ1-5; cdr3_nt: TGTGCCAGTAAGCCACGGGACGGGGAATCAGAACCCCAGCATTTT; cdr3_aa: CASKPRDGESEPQHF
v_call: TRBV7-8; clone_size: many; d_call: NA; j_call: TRBJ2-7; cdr3_nt: TGTGCCAGCAGCTTTAGGGGGGACACCCGTTCCTACGAGCAGTACTTC; cdr3_aa: CASSFRGDTRSYEQYF
v_call: TRBV7-6; clone_size: many; d_call: TRBD1; j_call: TRBJ2-7; cdr3_nt: TGTGCCAGCAGCCCCGGACAGGGGGCCTACGAGCAGTACTTC; cdr3_aa: CASSPGQGAYEQYF
v_call: TRBV28; clone_size: NA; d_call: NA; j_call: TRBJ1-1; cdr3_nt: TGTGCCAGCAAGGTTGATCCCATGAACACTGAAGCTTTCTTT; cdr3_aa: CASKVDPMNTEAFF
v_call: TRBV29-1; clone_size: NA; d_call: NA; j_call: TRBJ1-2; cdr3_nt: TGCAGCGTTGAGGGGAGATACGGCTACACCTTC; cdr3_aa: CSVEGRYGYTF
v_call: TRBV27; clone_size: few; d_call: NA; j_call: TRBJ1-5; cdr3_nt: TGTGCCAGCACATGGGGGCCAGGTCAGCCCCAGCATTTT; cdr3_aa: CASTWGPGQPQHF
v_call: TRBV29-1; clone_size: few; d_call: TRBD1; j_call: TRBJ1-2; cdr3_nt: TGCAGCGTCACAGGGGACTATGGCTACACCTTC; cdr3_aa: CSVTGDYGYTF
v_call: TRBV7-6; clone_size: many; d_call: NA; j_call: TRBJ2-1; cdr3_nt: TGTGCCAGCAGCTTAGGACAGGGAGGGTCCTACAATGAGCAGTTCTTC; cdr3_aa: CASSLGQGGSYNEQFF
v_call: TRBV19; clone_size: NA; d_call: NA; j_call: TRBJ2-7; cdr3_nt: TGTGCCAGTAGTATTGGGGTAGGATCCTACGAGCAGTACTTC; cdr3_aa: CASSIGVGSYEQYF